This T cell receptor beta chain was obtained from a study of blood T cell repertoires in COVID-19. Using immunoSEQ multiplex PCR, the repertoire was profiled, and TCRdb retains in-frame clones only, with some absent. The sample lists approximately 360,000 clones, roughly 88% occurring once. Germline V lookup: CDR1 SGHDN, CDR2 FVKESK. The CDR3 is made up of 14 amino acids. Trimming took off 5 bases at V and 6 bases at J, with 13 bases between the two ends. The V call is TRBV14, the J call TRBJ2-2, with D perhaps matching TRBD1 (6 bases). The receptor was derived from a woman in her 30s with acute COVID-19. The sample was PBMCs or T cells enriched from blood (not recorded which). CDR3 amino acids: CASSFLQGSGELFF. The CDR3 bases are TGTGCCAGCAGCTTTCTACAGGGTTCCGGGGAGCTGTTTTTT.